This T cell receptor (beta chain) was identified in a study of blood T cell repertoires in COVID-19. As regards this clone: The sample holds other DNA sequences that translate to the same CDR3.

This CDR3 is built from 13 residues. Germline-derived CDR1 and CDR2 are LNHDA and SQIVND (reference sequence). Trimming shortened V by 0 bases and J by 1 base, and 3 bases separated the two germline ends. Profiled with immunoSEQ multiplex PCR; TCRdb holds only in-frame clones, not every one. Of roughly 140,000 clones in the sample, around four fifths are singletons; the top ten hold about 6.1%. The clonotype comes from a woman aged 40 to 50 who had recovered from COVID-19. The sequenced material came from PBMCs or T cells enriched from blood (not recorded which). V and J are TRBV19 and TRBJ1-1, with D hard to call. Here the CDR3 DNA reads TGTGCCAGTAGTATAGACAGGAACACTGAAGCTTTCTTT. This encodes CASSIDRNTEAFF.